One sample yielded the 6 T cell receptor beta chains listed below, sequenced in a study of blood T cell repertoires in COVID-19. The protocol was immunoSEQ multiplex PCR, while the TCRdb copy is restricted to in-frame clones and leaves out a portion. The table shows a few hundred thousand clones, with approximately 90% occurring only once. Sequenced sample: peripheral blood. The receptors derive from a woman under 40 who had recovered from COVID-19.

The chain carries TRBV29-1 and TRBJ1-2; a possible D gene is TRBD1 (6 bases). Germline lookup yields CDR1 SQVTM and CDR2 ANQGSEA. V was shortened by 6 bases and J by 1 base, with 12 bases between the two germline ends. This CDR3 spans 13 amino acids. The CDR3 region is CSVGARDNYGYTF. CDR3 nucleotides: TGCAGCGTGGGGGCCAGGGATAACTATGGCTACACCTTC. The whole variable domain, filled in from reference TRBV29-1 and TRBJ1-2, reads SAVISQKPSRDICQRGTSLTIQCQVDSQVTMMFWYRQQPGQSLTLIATANQGSEATYESGFVIDKFPISRPNLTFSTLTVSNMSPEDSSIYLCSVGARDNYGYTFGSGTRLTVV.

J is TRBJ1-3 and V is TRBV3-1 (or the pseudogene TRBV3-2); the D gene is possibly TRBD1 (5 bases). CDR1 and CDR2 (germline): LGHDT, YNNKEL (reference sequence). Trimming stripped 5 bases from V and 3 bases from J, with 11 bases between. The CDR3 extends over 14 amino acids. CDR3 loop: CASSYRGLGNTIYF. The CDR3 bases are TGTGCCAGCAGCTATAGGGGTCTTGGAAACACCATATATTTT.

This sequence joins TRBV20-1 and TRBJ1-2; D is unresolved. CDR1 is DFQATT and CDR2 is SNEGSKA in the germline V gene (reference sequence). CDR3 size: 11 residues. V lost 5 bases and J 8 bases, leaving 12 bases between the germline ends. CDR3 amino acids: CSAPTRRGYTF. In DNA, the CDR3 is TGCAGTGCTCCTACAAGGAGAGGCTACACCTTC.

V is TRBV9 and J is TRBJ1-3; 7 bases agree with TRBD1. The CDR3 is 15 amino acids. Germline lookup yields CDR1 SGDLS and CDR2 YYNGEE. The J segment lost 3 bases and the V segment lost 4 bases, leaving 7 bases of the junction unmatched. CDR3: CASSPYHRGGNTIYF. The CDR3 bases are TGTGCCAGCAGCCCTTACCACAGGGGTGGAAACACCATATATTTT.

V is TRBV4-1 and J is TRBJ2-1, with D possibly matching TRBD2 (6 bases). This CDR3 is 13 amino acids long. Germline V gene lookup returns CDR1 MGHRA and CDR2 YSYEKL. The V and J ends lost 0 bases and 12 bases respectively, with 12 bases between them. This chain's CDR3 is CASSQEEGMTQFF. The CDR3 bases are TGCGCCAGCAGCCAAGAGGAGGGAATGACGCAGTTCTTC.

DNA of the CDR3: TGTGCCAGCAGCTTCCCCTTAGCGGGAGCTGCAACAGATACGCAGTATTTT. This codes for CASSFPLAGAATDTQYF. The V call is TRBV7-2, the J call TRBJ2-3, with 9 bases fitting TRBD2. Per the germline V gene, CDR1 is SGHTA and CDR2 is FQGNSA. The CDR3 consists of 17 residues. The J segment lost 3 bases and the V segment lost 3 bases, leaving 10 bases of the junction unmatched.